These T cell receptor beta chains were read from a single sample in a study of blood T cell repertoires in COVID-19. Profiling relied on immunoSEQ multiplex PCR, and the TCRdb table lists in-frame clones only, not all of them. The table records roughly 150,000 clones, approximately 83% of them present only once. The sample was peripheral blood. The source of these receptors is an older man with active or convalescent COVID-19. Each CDR3 is given with its conserved first and last residue. D genes are given only for firm matches. The size entry is marked missing in some rows and otherwise reads once, few, many or a size class.

CASSLAGPQETQYF | TGCGCCAGCAGCTTGGCTGGGCCGCAAGAGACCCAGTACTTC | - | TRBJ2-5 | TRBV5-1 | -
CASSPDRDEQPQHF | TGTGCCAGCAGCCCGGACAGGGACGAGCAGCCCCAGCATTTT | TRBD1 | TRBJ1-5 | TRBV7-2 | -
CASSLGRRENNEQFF | TGTGCCAGCAGCTTAGGGAGACGGGAGAACAATGAGCAGTTCTTC | - | TRBJ2-1 | TRBV11-2 | once
CASSYSGQGNYGYTF | TGTGCCAGCAGTTACTCCGGACAGGGAAACTATGGCTACACCTTC | TRBD1 | TRBJ1-2 | TRBV6-5 | -
CASSLWTGNSNQPQHF | TGTGCCAGTAGCCTTTGGACAGGGAATAGCAATCAGCCCCAGCATTTT | TRBD1 | TRBJ1-5 | TRBV19 | -
CASSSRQGRELFF | TGTGCCAGCAGCTCCCGACAGGGTCGGGAGCTGTTTTTT | TRBD1 | TRBJ2-2 | TRBV11-3 | -
CASSPRGGVGTEAFF | TGTGCCAGCTCACCACGGGGAGGGGTAGGGACTGAAGCTTTCTTT | - | TRBJ1-1 | TRBV18 | -
CASSQSDRAHYGYTF | TGCGCCAGCAGTCAATCGGACAGGGCGCACTATGGCTACACCTTC | TRBD1 | TRBJ1-2 | TRBV23-1 | -
CASSFGQGAETQYF | TGTGCCAGCTCCTTTGGACAGGGGGCTGAGACCCAGTACTTC | TRBD1 | TRBJ2-5 | TRBV18 | -
CASSHKGVKNTEAFF | TGTGCCAGCAGCCACAAAGGGGTTAAGAACACTGAAGCTTTCTTT | - | TRBJ1-1 | TRBV14 | -
CASSPGQRLTEAFF | TGCGCCAGCAGCCCGGGACAGCGTCTGACTGAAGCTTTCTTT | TRBD1 | TRBJ1-1 | TRBV5-1 | -
CASNPGWASATYEQYF | TGTGCCAGCAACCCAGGCTGGGCTAGCGCCACCTACGAGCAGTACTTC | - | TRBJ2-7 | TRBV7-9 | -
CASSPSREVNTEAFF | TGTGCCAGCAGCCCTTCCCGGGAAGTTAACACTGAAGCTTTCTTT | - | TRBJ1-1 | TRBV7-3 | once
CASSRLAGNQETQYF | TGCGCCAGCTCCAGACTAGCGGGCAACCAAGAGACCCAGTACTTC | TRBD2 | TRBJ2-5 | TRBV10-2 | once
CASSLQGGTDTQYF | TGTGCCAGCAGCTTACAAGGGGGCACAGATACGCAGTATTTT | - | TRBJ2-3 | TRBV7-9 | -
CASSDTGGGKTQYF | TGCGCCAGCAGTGACACAGGGGGCGGAAAGACCCAGTACTTC | TRBD1 | TRBJ2-5 | TRBV10-2 | -
CASRPTGGEQYF | TGTGCCAGCAGACCGACAGGGGGCGAGCAGTACTTC | TRBD1 | TRBJ2-7 | TRBV6-6 | -
CASSSSGRALTGELFF | TGTGCCAGCAGCTCTAGCGGGAGGGCCCTCACCGGGGAGCTGTTTTTT | TRBD2 | TRBJ2-2 | TRBV11-2 | -
CASSLPPRNGETQYF | TGTGCCAGCAGCTTACCTCCCAGGAACGGTGAGACCCAGTACTTC | - | TRBJ2-5 | TRBV11-2 | -
CASSPSGQPNEKLFF | TGTGCCAGCTCACCCTCGGGACAGCCGAATGAAAAACTGTTTTTT | TRBD1 | TRBJ1-4 | TRBV18 | -
CASSATQTSPVIEQYF | TGTGCCAGCTCAGCGACGCAGACTAGTCCCGTTATCGAGCAGTACTTC | - | TRBJ2-7 | TRBV18 | -
CASSQKQGYGNQPQHF | TGTGCCAGTAGTCAGAAACAGGGGTACGGCAATCAGCCCCAGCATTTT | TRBD1 | TRBJ1-5 | TRBV19 | -
CAISFEAGNTEAFF | TGTGCCATCAGTTTTGAGGCCGGAAACACTGAAGCTTTCTTT | - | TRBJ1-1 | TRBV10-3 | -
CAISDRDRGNQPQHF | TGTGCCATCAGTGACCGGGACAGGGGGAATCAGCCCCAGCATTTT | TRBD1 | TRBJ1-5 | TRBV10-3 | few
CASSLLSGGPGAGNTIYF | TGTGCCAGCAGTTTGTTGTCGGGGGGCCCCGGAGCTGGAAACACCATATATTTT | - | TRBJ1-3 | TRBV28 | -
CAWSTLWARGVNEQFF | TGTGCCTGGAGTACGCTTTGGGCCCGGGGAGTAAATGAGCAGTTCTTC | - | TRBJ2-1 | TRBV30 | -
CASTPWKGGGSGNTIYF | TGTGCCAGCACACCCTGGAAGGGAGGGGGTTCTGGAAACACCATATATTTT | - | TRBJ1-3 | TRBV28 | -
CAWSLSYNQPQHF | TGTGCCTGGAGTCTCTCTTACAATCAGCCCCAGCATTTT | - | TRBJ1-5 | TRBV30 | once
CASSLGAGGFQPQHF | TGTGCCAGCAGCTTAGGGGCGGGGGGGTTTCAGCCCCAGCATTTT | - | TRBJ1-5 | TRBV11-2 | -
CASSQDVPRSLHF | TGTGCCAGCAGCCAAGATGTCCCACGGTCCCTCCACTTT | - | TRBJ1-6 | TRBV3-1/TRBV3-2 | few
CASSRTGLGYEQYF | TGCGCCAGCAGTCGCACAGGGCTCGGATACGAGCAGTACTTC | - | TRBJ2-7 | TRBV4-1 | -
CATSDPGQGSNIQYF | TGTGCCACCAGTGATCCGGGACAGGGGTCAAACATTCAGTACTTC | TRBD1 | TRBJ2-4 | TRBV24-1 | -
CASRDVLAGGPDTQYF | TGTGCCAGTAGGGACGTACTAGCGGGAGGGCCAGATACGCAGTATTTT | TRBD2 | TRBJ2-3 | TRBV19 | -
CASSSTIQWNYGYTF | TGTGCCAGCAGTTCCACAATCCAGTGGAACTATGGCTACACCTTC | - | TRBJ1-2 | TRBV6-2/TRBV6-3 | -
CASSSSTDTQYF | TGCGCCAGCAGCTCAAGCACAGATACGCAGTATTTT | - | TRBJ2-3 | TRBV5-1 | -
CASSLGFTRVGQPQHF | TGTGCCAGCAGCTTAGGGTTTACCAGGGTCGGGCAGCCCCAGCATTTT | - | TRBJ1-5 | TRBV7-8 | -
CASSRNFLSARGNRQPQHF | TGTGCCAGCAGTCGTAACTTCCTCTCAGCCAGGGGGAACCGTCAGCCCCAGCATTTT | TRBD1 | TRBJ1-5 | TRBV27 | -
CASSSPGQGREKLFF | TGTGCCAGCAGCTCACCGGGACAGGGTCGAGAAAAACTGTTTTTT | TRBD1 | TRBJ1-4 | TRBV7-9 | -
CATSRARAGGQGDTQYF | TGTGCCACCAGCAGAGCTAGAGCGGGAGGCCAGGGGGATACGCAGTATTTT | TRBD2 | TRBJ2-3 | TRBV15 | once
CASSYSWQGGGQPQHF | TGTGCCAGCAGTTACTCTTGGCAGGGAGGAGGTCAGCCCCAGCATTTT | - | TRBJ1-5 | TRBV6-5 | -
CASSLTRQGTNTGELFF | TGTGCCAGCAGCTTAACCCGGCAGGGGACGAACACCGGGGAGCTGTTTTTT | - | TRBJ2-2 | TRBV7-3 | -
CASSMEGARANQPQHF | TGTGCCAGTAGTATGGAGGGAGCCAGGGCAAATCAGCCCCAGCATTTT | - | TRBJ1-5 | TRBV19 | -
CASSFRTGGDGYTF | TGCGCCAGCTCATTTCGCACAGGGGGCGATGGCTACACCTTC | TRBD1 | TRBJ1-2 | TRBV5-1 | -
CASSPGQGAAGEKLFF | TGTGCCAGCAGCCCGGGACAGGGCGCCGCGGGTGAAAAACTGTTTTTT | TRBD1 | TRBJ1-4 | TRBV7-2 | -
CASSPLADRARNSPLHF | TGTGCCAGCTCACCACTTGCGGACAGGGCACGTAATTCACCCCTCCACTTT | TRBD1 | TRBJ1-6 | TRBV18 | -
CASSSLGGGAQPQHF | TGTGCCAGCAGCTCTCTAGGAGGGGGCGCGCAGCCCCAGCATTTT | TRBD1 | TRBJ1-5 | TRBV11-2 | -
CAISTTSGETQYF | TGTGCCATCAGTACGACTAGCGGGGAGACCCAGTACTTC | TRBD2 | TRBJ2-5 | TRBV10-3 | -
CASSPQPLDRAGNIQYF | TGTGCCAGCAGTCCTCAACCTCTCGACAGGGCTGGGAACATTCAGTACTTC | TRBD1 | TRBJ2-4 | TRBV27 | -
CANSPTGDEQFF | TGTGCCAACTCACCGACAGGAGATGAGCAGTTCTTC | - | TRBJ2-1 | TRBV18 | -
CASSYRENQPQHF | TGTGCCAGCAGTTATAGGGAGAATCAGCCCCAGCATTTT | - | TRBJ1-5 | TRBV27 | -
CASSQGIERANYGYTF | TGCGCCAGCAGCCAAGGCATTGAACGGGCTAACTATGGCTACACCTTC | - | TRBJ1-2 | TRBV4-3 | -
CASRGQVGLNTEAFF | TGTGCCAGTAGGGGGCAGGTTGGCCTGAACACTGAAGCTTTCTTT | - | TRBJ1-1 | TRBV19 | -
CASVEEAGNGYTF | TGTGCCAGCGTGGAGGAGGCCGGGAATGGCTACACCTTC | - | TRBJ1-2 | TRBV7-9 | few
CASSVYSPSSYNSPLHF | TGTGCCAGCAGTGTGTACTCGCCGAGCTCCTATAATTCACCCCTCCACTTT | - | TRBJ1-6 | TRBV6-1 | -
CATSPRTGLNEQFF | TGTGCCACCTCTCCGAGGACAGGGTTAAATGAGCAGTTCTTC | TRBD1 | TRBJ2-1 | TRBV15 | -